Listed here is a single T cell receptor beta chain. According to the study, genomic DNA was the template for TCR beta VDJ and CDR3 profiling. From the reads, TCRdb called clonotypes with MiXCR, one entry per CDR3 protein. Counted here are roughly 130,000 distinct CDR3 sequences, around 50% occurring once; the ten biggest clones make up 2% to 3%. Germline loops: CDR1 MNHNS, CDR2 SASEGT. Trimming removed 3 bases from V and 5 bases from J; junction bases left unmatched: 1. The length of the CDR3 is 14 residues. The sample originates from a study of CD8+CD57+ T cells in acquired aplastic anemia. The sequencing input was sorted CD4+, CD8+, or CD8+CD57+ T cells (not recorded which) from PBMCs. This clonotype was obtained from a human donor in good health, serving as a control. The chain combines TRBV6-1 with TRBJ1-6, with 7 nucleotides matching TRBD1. The CDR3 reads CASSDGTDNSPLHF. CDR3 bases: TGTGCCAGCAGTGATGGGACAGATAATTCACCCCTCCACTTT.